Listed below are T cell receptor beta chains from one sample, sequenced in a study of blood T cell repertoires in COVID-19. TCRdb's copy holds only in-frame clones and misses some; the assay was immunoSEQ multiplex PCR. This table holds approximately 86,000 clones, around four fifths found once. The specimen sequenced was peripheral blood. The receptors shown here come from a man aged 45 to 65 with acute or convalescent COVID-19. Each CDR3 is given without its conserved first and last residue. Fields, in order: clone size, D gene, V gene, J gene, CDR3 protein. A D gene is named only where the DNA matches it firmly. Expanded clones get a size class; other rows say once, few or many, or leave the size out.

clone size: once
D gene: TRBD1
V gene: TRBV7-2
J gene: TRBJ1-4
CDR3 protein: ASSTRTGGTNEKLF

clone size: NA
D gene: NA
V gene: TRBV20-1
J gene: TRBJ2-7
CDR3 protein: SAPGQREQY

clone size: NA
D gene: NA
V gene: TRBV27
J gene: TRBJ1-6
CDR3 protein: ASSSLGGNSLSSYNSPLH

clone size: NA
D gene: TRBD1
V gene: TRBV7-2
J gene: TRBJ2-7
CDR3 protein: ASSPRQGWFEQY

clone size: NA
D gene: TRBD1
V gene: TRBV3-1/TRBV3-2
J gene: TRBJ1-3
CDR3 protein: ASSLGQGVLFGNTIY

clone size: NA
D gene: NA
V gene: TRBV5-1
J gene: TRBJ2-5
CDR3 protein: ASSPQVQKETQY

clone size: few
D gene: NA
V gene: TRBV7-2
J gene: TRBJ2-5
CDR3 protein: ASSLRYDQETQY

clone size: NA
D gene: NA
V gene: TRBV18
J gene: TRBJ1-5
CDR3 protein: ASSPPGVTPNQPQH

clone size: NA
D gene: NA
V gene: TRBV6-4
J gene: TRBJ2-1
CDR3 protein: ASSLRQGSYNEQF

clone size: NA
D gene: NA
V gene: TRBV28
J gene: TRBJ2-7
CDR3 protein: ASSRTGSLSTYEQY

clone size: NA
D gene: NA
V gene: TRBV6-5
J gene: TRBJ1-3
CDR3 protein: ASTGEFSGNTIY

clone size: NA
D gene: NA
V gene: TRBV10-1
J gene: TRBJ2-1
CDR3 protein: ASSESTPDGLYNEQF

clone size: once
D gene: TRBD1
V gene: TRBV7-9
J gene: TRBJ1-1
CDR3 protein: ASSLVQGVGTEAF

clone size: NA
D gene: TRBD1
V gene: TRBV4-2
J gene: TRBJ1-1
CDR3 protein: ASSQDMQGAAAF

clone size: NA
D gene: TRBD1
V gene: TRBV25-1
J gene: TRBJ2-7
CDR3 protein: ASSDRAGGESEQY

clone size: NA
D gene: NA
V gene: TRBV28
J gene: TRBJ1-6
CDR3 protein: ASSLGGFNNSPLH

clone size: NA
D gene: TRBD2
V gene: TRBV7-9
J gene: TRBJ2-2
CDR3 protein: ASSGLAETGELF

clone size: NA
D gene: NA
V gene: TRBV30
J gene: TRBJ2-5
CDR3 protein: AWSYKETQY

clone size: once
D gene: NA
V gene: TRBV5-1
J gene: TRBJ2-2
CDR3 protein: ASSLGQINTGELF

clone size: NA
D gene: NA
V gene: TRBV18
J gene: TRBJ2-1
CDR3 protein: ASSPVVAQF

clone size: NA
D gene: NA
V gene: TRBV2
J gene: TRBJ1-5
CDR3 protein: ASTALGVSNQPQH